These 31 T cell receptor beta chains came from one sample sequenced in a study of blood T cells in healthy people across ages. The use of a sample-barcoded 5' primer and a J-beta primer mix characterized a second PCR of about 7 to 12 cycles. Each CDR3 protein gets one entry after TCRdb re-called the 5' RACE reads with MiXCR. This table holds 1.5 million to 2 million distinct CDR3 sequences, around 35% found once. The sample taken for sequencing was blood. The source of these receptors is a woman in her twenties or thirties in good health.

This clonotype has at least ten counts. The V call is TRBV5-5, the J call TRBJ1-2; no reliable D call. Germline CDR1 reads SGHKS; CDR2 reads YYEKEE (reference sequence). The CDR3 runs to 16 residues. Trimming took 6 bases from V and 4 from J, leaving 22 bases between them. Here the CDR3 reads CASTPRGPGEGYGYTF. CDR3 DNA sequence: TGTGCCAGCACCCCACGCGGTCCGGGAGAAGGCTATGGCTACACCTTC.

This chain joins TRBV9 and TRBJ1-2; D not resolved. Germline CDR1 SGDLS, CDR2 YYNGEE. V lost 0 bases and J lost 6, with 12 bases in between. The CDR3 sequence is 14 residues long. The DNA of the CDR3 is TGTGCCAGCAGCGTAGGAGTACCAAACCATGGCTACACCTTC. The encoded protein is CASSVGVPNHGYTF. Based on the CDR3 plus reference TRBV9 and TRBJ1-2, the full variable domain is DSGVTQTPKHLITATGQRVTLRCSPRSGDLSVYWYQQSLDQGLQFLIQYYNGEERAKGNILERFSAQQFPDLHSELNLSSLELGDSALYFCASSVGVPNHGYTFGSGTRLTVV.

The rearrangement links TRBV20-1 to TRBJ2-5, with no clear D. The CDR3 loop spans 12 amino acids. CDR1 and CDR2 (germline): DFQATT, SNEGSKA (reference sequence). Trimming removed 3 bases from V and 11 bases from J, with 16 bases in between. The CDR3 loop reads CSASDSAYVQYF. The CDR3 DNA is TGCAGTGCTAGTGACTCAGCCTACGTGCAGTACTTC.

In regard to this clonotype: One junction end disagrees with the germline gene, perhaps due to a read error. V gene TRBV11-2 combines with J gene TRBJ2-6; D perhaps matches TRBD1 (6 bases). CDR3 length equals 14 residues. From germline, CDR1 is SGHAT and CDR2 FQNNGV. The CDR3 coding sequence is TGTGCCAGCAGCCCAGGGGTAGGGGCCAACGTCCGGACTTTC. Translating it yields CASSPGVGANVRTF. The full variable domain, in which reference TRBV11-2 and TRBJ2-6 provide the parts outside the CDR3, is EAGVAQSPRYKIIEKRQSVAFWCNPISGHATLYWYQQILGQGPKLLIQFQNNGVVDDSQLPKDRFSAERLKGVDSTLKIQPAKLEDSAVYLCASSPGVGANVRTFGAGSRLTVL.

The gene calls are TRBV6-5 and TRBJ2-3, with a tentative D call TRBD1 (6 bases). The CDR3 spans 16 residues. In germline, CDR1 is MNHEY, CDR2 SVGAGI. The V and J ends lost 1 base and 6 bases respectively, with 17 bases between them. The CDR3 spells CASSYYRTAGGDTQYF. The CDR3 nucleotides are TGTGCCAGCAGTTACTATCGGACAGCCGGTGGGGATACGCAGTATTTT.

The J gene is TRBJ2-7, the V gene TRBV6-2 or TRBV6-3, with a possible D match to TRBD1 (5 bases). The CDR3 loop spans 13 amino acids. CDR1 is MNHEY, CDR2 SVGEGT, per germline. V was shortened by 2 bases and J by 6 bases, with 11 bases between the two germline ends. The CDR3: CASSYLLRGEQYF. The DNA for the CDR3 is TGTGCCAGCAGTTACCTCCTAAGGGGCGAGCAGTACTTC.

This clonotype was counted a single time. CDR3 bases: TGTGCCCTCAAGGGGGCTAGCGGCCAAGAGACCCAGTACTTC. This codes for CALKGASGQETQYF. This sequence joins TRBV10-3 and TRBJ2-5; either TRBD1 or TRBD2 may supply D (7 bases each). The germline CDR1 and CDR2 sequences are ENHRY and SYGVKD. Trimming left V 11 bases short and J 1 base short, with 17 bases between. The CDR3 consists of 14 residues.

J is TRBJ1-4 and V is TRBV5-1; no reliable D call. Germline CDR1 reads SGHRS; CDR2 reads YFSETQ. CDR3 length equals 13 residues. V dropped 6 bases and J dropped 4 bases, with 10 bases sitting between them. As DNA, the CDR3 is TGCGCCAGCACCTTTGCTAGTAATGAAAAACTGTTTTTT. Its translation is CASTFASNEKLFF.

The chain uses TRBV28 and TRBJ1-2, with 7 bases lining up with TRBD1. The CDR3 covers 15 residues. V dropped 5 bases and J dropped 6; count of bases not matched to a gene: 12. Germline values: CDR1 MDHEN, CDR2 SYDVKM. CDR3 amino acids: CASSRPVGQLDGYTF. CDR3 coding DNA: TGTGCCAGCAGTCGACCCGTGGGACAGTTAGATGGCTACACCTTC.

This chain uses TRBV5-1 with TRBJ1-1, with D unresolved. CDR1 is SGHRS and CDR2 is YFSETQ in the germline V gene. Trimming removed 4 bases at V and 1 base at J, with 14 bases between. The CDR3 has 15 residues. In DNA form, the CDR3 reads TGCGCCAGCAGCATCCTAGGGCAGCAGAACACTGAAGCTTTCTTT. This sequence encodes CASSILGQQNTEAFF.

There are many counts of this clonotype. V usage is TRBV6-1 and J usage is TRBJ1-2; perhaps TRBD1 as D (5 bases). Between the trimmed V and J ends, which lost 6 bases and 5 bases, there was a span of 19 bases. CDR3 size: 15 residues. Germline V gene sequence: CDR1 MNHNS, CDR2 SASEGT. This CDR3 is CASSLTAPPGYGYTF. The CDR3 region has the DNA TGTGCCAGCAGCCTGACAGCGCCGCCTGGATATGGCTACACCTTC.

The chain couples TRBV24-1 to TRBJ2-1; tentatively, D is TRBD1 or TRBD2 (5 bases each). Germline V lookup: CDR1 KGHDR, CDR2 SFDVKD. V was clipped by 1 base and J by 0 bases, with 15 bases between them. This CDR3 is built from 18 residues. CDR3 region: CATSDLVPGTASYNEQFF. In DNA form, the CDR3 reads TGTGCCACCAGTGATTTAGTCCCCGGGACGGCCTCCTACAATGAGCAGTTCTTC.

This clonotype has only a few counts. The chain's CDR3 is CSARDLGRDGYTF. The CDR3 nucleotides read TGCAGTGCTAGAGATCTTGGCAGGGATGGCTACACCTTC. This sequence joins TRBV20-1 and TRBJ1-2; D might be TRBD1 (5 bases). V lost 0 bases, J lost 6 bases, and 11 bases lay in between. This CDR3 has 13 amino acids. Germline assignment: CDR1 DFQATT and CDR2 SNEGSKA (reference sequence).

This clonotype turned up a few times. The chain is built from TRBV28 and TRBJ2-7; D is unclear. This CDR3 region has 14 residues. The V gene's germline CDR1 is MDHEN and CDR2 SYDVKM. Trimming cost V 4 bases and J 6 bases, with 16 bases left between them. In DNA, the CDR3 is TGTGCCAGCAGTTCAGCCAGGAGTCCTGGCGAGCAGTACTTC. This sequence encodes CASSSARSPGEQYF. The full variable domain, rest sourced from reference TRBV28 and TRBJ2-7, is DVKVTQSSRYLVKRTGEKVFLECVQDMDHENMFWYRQDPGLGLRLIYFSYDVKMKEKGDIPEGYSVSREKKERFSLILESASTNQTSMYLCASSSARSPGEQYFGPGTRLTVT.

The rearrangement joins TRBV3-1 to TRBJ2-1; no clear D gene. The CDR3 spans 12 residues. V was pared by 3 bases and J by 6 bases, with 6 bases between. The germline CDR1 and CDR2 sequences are LGHDT and YNNKEL (reference sequence). The CDR3 sequence is CASSHKGNEQFF. The CDR3 region has the DNA TGTGCCAGCAGCCACAAGGGCAATGAGCAGTTCTTC.

CDR3: CSGHRGPYEQYF. The DNA for the CDR3 is TGCAGTGGCCACAGGGGGCCCTACGAGCAGTACTTC. V gene TRBV20-1 combines with J gene TRBJ2-7; 9 bases fit TRBD1. V shed 7 bases, J shed 2 bases, and the junction held 3 bases outside the gene matches. This CDR3 is 12 amino acids long. Germline V gives CDR1 DFQATT, CDR2 SNEGSKA (reference sequence).

This clonotype was picked up one time. The rearrangement links TRBV20-1 to TRBJ1-1; D is ambiguous. CDR1 is DFQATT, CDR2 SNEGSKA, per germline (reference sequence). V was cut by 4 bases and J by 5 bases, with 5 bases left in between. The CDR3 length is 10 residues. CDR3 in DNA: TGCAGTGCTACCTATACTGAAGCTTTCTTT. It codes for CSATYTEAFF.

This rearrangement joins TRBV18 to TRBJ2-7, with D uncertain. CDR3 length equals 14 residues. Germline values: CDR1 KGHSH, CDR2 LQKENI. The V end lost 2 bases, the J end lost 6 bases, and 14 bases lay between the germline ends. CDR3 sequence: CASSPNPAPSEQYF. CDR3 coding DNA: TGTGCCAGCTCACCAAATCCGGCCCCAAGCGAGCAGTACTTC.

A few counts support this clonotype. The chain uses TRBV15 and TRBJ2-7, with D tentatively TRBD1 or TRBD2 (6 bases each). There are 15 residues in the CDR3. The V and J ends lost 0 bases and 5 bases respectively, with 14 bases between them. CDR1 and CDR2 (germline): LNHNV, YYDKDF (reference sequence). In DNA form, the CDR3 reads TGTGCCACCAGCAGAGACCGGGGGCGAATCGACGAGCAGTACTTC. Amino acids: CATSRDRGRIDEQYF.

This clonotype was seen a few times. This chain joins TRBV20-1 and TRBJ1-1; no firm D call. V was clipped by 2 bases and J by 0 bases, with 7 bases between them. This CDR3 has 13 amino acids. Germline values: CDR1 DFQATT, CDR2 SNEGSKA (reference sequence). The CDR3 coding sequence is TGCAGTGCTAGAATTCCCGTGAACACTGAAGCTTTCTTT. This codes for CSARIPVNTEAFF.

The gene calls are TRBV12-3 or TRBV12-4 and TRBJ2-3; TRBD2 matches 10 bases. The CDR3 contains 18 residues. The V segment lost 1 base and the J segment 3 bases; nucleotides outside the gene matches: 10. CDR3 nucleotides: TGTGCCAGCAGTTTAGGGCGTAGCGGGAGGAGTTTTACAGATACGCAGTATTTT. It codes for CASSLGRSGRSFTDTQYF.

The J gene is TRBJ2-1, the V gene TRBV7-2, with 7 bases fitting TRBD2. The CDR3 is 15 residues long. Trimming took 5 bases from V and 4 from J; bases not matched to a gene: 8. Germline V lookup: CDR1 SGHTA, CDR2 FQGNSA. In DNA form, the CDR3 reads TGTGCCAGCAGCCCCGGGGGGACCCCTTACAATGAGCAGTTCTTC. Translation: CASSPGGTPYNEQFF.

V usage is TRBV3-1 and J usage is TRBJ2-7; 9 nucleotides align to TRBD1. The germline V gene encodes CDR1 LGHDT and CDR2 YNNKEL (reference sequence). The CDR3 is 17 residues long. V trimming: 0 bases; J trimming: 2 bases; junction bases outside the gene matches: 8. Here the CDR3 DNA reads TGTGCCAGCAGCCAAGATCTAGCCGGGACAGGGCCCTACGAGCAGTACTTC. Its protein is CASSQDLAGTGPYEQYF.

This chain uses TRBV20-1 with TRBJ2-3; D could derive from TRBD1 or TRBD2 (5 bases each). CDR1 and CDR2 (germline): DFQATT, SNEGSKA (reference sequence). This CDR3 is 14 amino acids long. Trimming shortened V by 6 bases and J by 5 bases, and 18 bases separated the two germline ends. The CDR3 reads CSAVNGASLDTQYF. The CDR3 DNA sequence: TGCAGTGCCGTCAACGGGGCGAGTTTAGATACGCAGTATTTT.

The chain links TRBV28 to TRBJ2-5; 10 positions agree with TRBD2. The tail of the sequence fits TRBJ2-7 better, so the J call may be wrong. Germline V CDR1 and CDR2: MDHEN, SYDVKM. CDR3 size: 19 residues. The CDR3 loop is CASSRTSGRVNSTGGEQYF. In nucleotides, the CDR3 is TGTGCCAGCAGTCGCACGAGCGGGAGGGTGAACAGTACGGGGGGCGAGCAGTACTTC.

The genes are TRBV10-3 and TRBJ1-5; 8 bases are shared with TRBD1. This CDR3 has 18 residues. Unmatched junction bases numbered 14, after V lost 2 bases and J lost 5 bases. Looked up from germline, CDR1 is ENHRY and CDR2 is SYGVKD. DNA for the CDR3: TGTGCCATCAGTGAGGTTAGGACAGGGACGTATTCTGATCAGCCCCAGCATTTT. Its protein product is CAISEVRTGTYSDQPQHF.

The CDR3, as DNA: TGCGCCAGCAGTAGAGACAGGGCATCCCACGAGCAGTACTTC. Translation: CASSRDRASHEQYF. The V gene is TRBV10-1, the J gene TRBJ2-7; 7 bases align to TRBD1. Trimming at V came to 5 bases and at J to 5 bases, leaving 9 bases not matched to a gene. The CDR3 is 14 residues long. CDR1 is WNHNN and CDR2 is SYGVQD in the germline V gene (reference sequence).

This clonotype was picked up one time. A single base separates this from a much larger clone, so it may be a read error. J is TRBJ2-7 and V is TRBV6-1; 13 positions agree with TRBD2. V lost 5 bases and J lost 3; bases outside the gene matches: 4. Looked up from germline, CDR1 is MNHNS and CDR2 is SASEGT. This CDR3 is built from 15 residues. The CDR3 loop reads CASSCRTSGSYEQYF. Written as DNA, the CDR3 is TGTGCCAGCAGTTGCCGGACTAGCGGGAGCTACGAGCAGTACTTC.

This chain links TRBV7-7 with TRBJ2-5, with TRBD2 matching over 10 bases. The CDR3 length is 14 residues. Per germline, CDR1 SSHAT and CDR2 FNYEAQ (reference sequence). The V and J ends lost 5 bases and 6 bases, in that order; junction bases with no gene match: 6. CDR3 amino acids: CASSQAGGRKTQYF. The CDR3 nucleotides are TGTGCCAGCAGCCAAGCGGGGGGGCGGAAGACCCAGTACTTC.

The chain combines TRBV2 with TRBJ2-3, with 11 bases matching TRBD2. The CDR3 loop spans 19 amino acids. Trimming took 1 base from V and 7 from J; bases not matched to a gene: 16. The germline CDR1 and CDR2 sequences are SNHLY and FYNNEI. CDR3 bases: TGTGCCAGCAGTGAAGGCTTAGCCTCCAGACTAGCGGGGATGAATACGCAGTATTTT. This encodes CASSEGLASRLAGMNTQYF.

V and J are TRBV20-1 and TRBJ2-5; 9 bases match TRBD1. Germline V lookup: CDR1 DFQATT, CDR2 SNEGSKA (reference sequence). Trimming removed 0 bases from V and 5 bases from J; junction bases left unmatched: 7. This CDR3 region has 15 residues. The CDR3 here is CSARETGGILETQYF. As DNA, the CDR3 is TGCAGTGCTAGAGAGACAGGGGGAATATTGGAGACCCAGTACTTC.